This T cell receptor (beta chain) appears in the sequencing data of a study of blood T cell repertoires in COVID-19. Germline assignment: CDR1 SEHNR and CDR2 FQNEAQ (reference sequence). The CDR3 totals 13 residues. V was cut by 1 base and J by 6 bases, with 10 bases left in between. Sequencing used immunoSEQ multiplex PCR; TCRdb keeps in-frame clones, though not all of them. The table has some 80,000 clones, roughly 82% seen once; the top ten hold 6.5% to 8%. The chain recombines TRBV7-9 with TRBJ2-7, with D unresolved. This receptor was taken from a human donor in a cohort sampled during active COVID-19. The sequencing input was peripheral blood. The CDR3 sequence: CASSLEHPSEQYF. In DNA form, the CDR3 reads TGTGCCAGCAGCTTAGAACACCCCTCCGAGCAGTACTTC.